This T cell receptor (beta chain) was sequenced in a study of OX40 agonist ivuxolimab in advanced cancers. General study results and limits: Low normalized T-cell clonal expansion also characterized some of the nonresponders.

With regard to this clone: Its target is unknown.

TCRdb's table, derived via immunoSEQ multiplex PCR, lists solely in-frame clones and lacks some. The sample has approximately 110,000 clones; roughly 92% are singletons. Germline loops: CDR1 LGHNA, CDR2 YNFKEQ. With V trimmed by 0 bases and J by 5 bases, 6 bases remained unmatched. There are 17 residues in the CDR3. This chain connects TRBV4-2 to TRBJ2-2, with 10 bases fitting TRBD2. The specimen comprised CD4+ or CD8+ T cells sorted from blood, sampled in a trial of the OX40 agonist ivuxolimab. This sequence originates from an adult with an advanced solid tumor such as melanoma, head and neck, liver or kidney cancer. CDR3 in amino acids: CASSQEGETSGTGELFF. The CDR3 nucleotides read TGTGCCAGCAGCCAAGAAGGCGAGACTAGCGGGACCGGGGAGCTGTTTTTT.